One and the same sample provided the 22 T cell receptor beta chains below, sequenced in a study of cytomegalovirus exposure and HLA in healthy donors. PCR amplification relied on 60 Vbeta primers (plus 13 Jbeta primers). The method was immunoSEQ multiplex PCR; TCRdb's version includes in-frame clones alone and lacks a portion of them. Among over 150,000 clones, around 75% were seen once, and the ten largest hold about 2%. The specimen was PBMCs. These receptors originate from a human donor in good health.

The V and J genes are TRBV19 and TRBJ1-2, with D possibly matching TRBD1 (5 bases). The germline V gene has CDR1 LNHDA and CDR2 SQIVND (reference sequence). Deletions cut 5 bases from V and 4 bases from J, with 11 bases between. The CDR3 has 13 amino acids. CDR3 nucleotide sequence: TGTGCCAGTAGTCTGACAGAGACCTATGGCTACACCTTC. Its translation is CASSLTETYGYTF.

This chain connects TRBV6-5 to TRBJ1-2, with a weak D call TRBD1 (5 bases). This CDR3 has 13 residues. The germline gives CDR1 MNHEY, CDR2 SVGAGI. V was pared by 7 bases and J by 2 bases, with 11 bases between. CDR3 sequence (DNA): TGTGCCAGCACCGTCGGGGGAAACTATGGCTACACCTTC. This sequence encodes CASTVGGNYGYTF.

V and J are TRBV5-6 and TRBJ1-2; 8 bases are shared with TRBD1. Per germline, CDR1 SGHDT and CDR2 YYEEEE. The junction had 9 bases not matched to a gene; V was cut back by 6 bases and J by 2 bases. The CDR3 length is 15 residues. CDR3 in DNA: TGTGCCAGCACCCTGGTGGACAGGGAGAACTATGGCTACACCTTC. Protein product: CASTLVDRENYGYTF.

This chain joins TRBV4-1 and TRBJ2-1; 9 nucleotides align to TRBD2. Looked up from germline, CDR1 is MGHRA and CDR2 is YSYEKL. This CDR3 contains 15 residues. V lost 0 bases and J lost 4; bases outside the gene matches: 1. The CDR3 DNA reads as TGCGCCAGCAGCCAAGAGCTAGCGGGGTACAATGAGCAGTTCTTC. It specifies CASSQELAGYNEQFF.

In DNA, the CDR3 is TGTGCCAGCAGTTTATTAGGACAAGTAGGAGATTCACCCCTCCACTTT. Protein: CASSLLGQVGDSPLHF. The chain couples TRBV28 to TRBJ1-6; D may be TRBD1 (5 bases). V gave up 1 base and J gave up 8 bases, with 15 bases separating them. There are 16 residues in the CDR3. CDR1 MDHEN and CDR2 SYDVKM come from the germline V gene.

V gene TRBV20-1 combines with J gene TRBJ2-7, with D possibly being TRBD1 (6 bases). The germline V gene has CDR1 DFQATT and CDR2 SNEGSKA (reference sequence). The CDR3 loop spans 11 amino acids. V shed 6 bases and J shed 2 bases, with 8 bases lying between them. CDR3 protein: CSARGTYEQYF. In DNA form, the CDR3 reads TGCAGTGCCAGGGGCACCTACGAGCAGTACTTC.

V is TRBV2 and J is TRBJ1-5; no firm D call. V shed 6 bases and J shed 4 bases, with 4 bases lying between them. Germline values: CDR1 SNHLY, CDR2 FYNNEI. The CDR3 runs to 11 residues. CDR3 nucleotide sequence: TGTGCCAGCAGGTATAATCAGCCCCAGCATTTT. Translating it yields CASRYNQPQHF.

This clone occurred a few times. The chain employs TRBV4-3 and TRBJ1-1; 10 nucleotides line up with TRBD1. CDR1 LGHNA and CDR2 YSLEER come from the germline V gene. The CDR3 is 17 residues long. V was clipped by 2 bases and J by 5 bases; unmatched bases: 11. The CDR3 loop is CASSQYSRDRGWTEAFF. CDR3 DNA sequence: TGCGCCAGCAGCCAATACTCCCGGGACAGGGGTTGGACTGAAGCTTTCTTT.

This clone turned up a few times. V gene TRBV19 combines with J gene TRBJ1-5; D is undetermined. V was pared by 10 bases and J by 4 bases, with 20 bases between. Germline V gives CDR1 LNHDA, CDR2 SQIVND (reference sequence). This CDR3 has 15 amino acids. DNA of the CDR3: TGTGCCACACGGCGGGGAGCCCCACTAAATCAGCCCCAGCATTTT. It specifies CATRRGAPLNQPQHF.

This rearrangement joins TRBV6-5 to TRBJ1-1; tentative D call: TRBD1 (5 bases). V shed 6 bases and J shed 6 bases, with 14 bases lying between them. This CDR3 is built from 13 residues. Per germline, CDR1 MNHEY and CDR2 SVGAGI. The CDR3 region has the DNA TGTGCCAGCAGATCTTGGACACAGCCTGAAGCTTTCTTT. Translation gives CASRSWTQPEAFF.

This clone has only a few counts. The rearrangement links TRBV7-3 to TRBJ2-3; weak D call: TRBD1 (5 bases). This CDR3 spans 15 amino acids. The V gene's germline CDR1 is SGHTA and CDR2 FQGTGA. Between the trimmed V and J ends, which lost 2 bases and 5 bases, there was a span of 14 bases. The CDR3 protein is CASSLFGRVEDTQYF. The CDR3 nucleotides are TGTGCCAGCAGCTTATTCGGCAGGGTAGAAGATACGCAGTATTTT. Together with reference TRBV7-3 and TRBJ2-3, the CDR3 gives the full variable domain: GAGVSQTPSNKVTEKGKYVELRCDPISGHTALYWYRQSLGQGPEFLIYFQGTGAADDSGLPNDRFFAVRPEGSVSTLKIQRTERGDSAVYLCASSLFGRVEDTQYFGPGTRLTVL.

This chain connects TRBV5-5 to TRBJ2-5, with D perhaps matching TRBD2 (7 bases). The germline V gene has CDR1 SGHKS and CDR2 YYEKEE (reference sequence). V lost 4 bases and J lost 2, with 12 bases in between. The CDR3 is 14 amino acids. The CDR3 DNA reads as TGTGCCAGCAGCGGAGGGGGGGTACAAGAGACCCAGTACTTC. Translated, it gives CASSGGGVQETQYF.

CDR3 residues: CASRGRPGRAFF. CDR3 nucleotides: TGTGCCAGCCGGGGAAGGCCTGGTAGAGCTTTCTTT. The rearrangement uses TRBV2 and TRBJ1-1; D ambiguous. The CDR3 runs 12 residues. Germline values: CDR1 SNHLY, CDR2 FYNNEI. Trimming took off 8 bases at V and 10 bases at J, with 17 bases between the two ends.

The chain has TRBV5-1 and TRBJ2-5, with 7 positions matching TRBD1. The V and J ends lost 4 bases and 2 bases, in that order; junction bases with no gene match: 8. Germline V lookup: CDR1 SGHRS, CDR2 YFSETQ. The CDR3 spans 15 residues. CDR3 sequence reads: CASSRQGLTQETQYF. The CDR3 DNA reads TGCGCCAGCAGCCGACAGGGTCTGACTCAAGAGACCCAGTACTTC.

The rearrangement uses TRBV9 and TRBJ1-2; D gene uncertain. CDR3 length equals 11 residues. Trimming pared 4 bases from V and 8 bases from J, leaving 9 bases between. The germline V gene has CDR1 SGDLS and CDR2 YYNGEE. In DNA, the CDR3 is TGTGCCAGCAGCTCTAGAGGGGGCTACACCTTC. Translation: CASSSRGGYTF.

J is TRBJ1-6 and V is TRBV12-5, with TRBD1 as a possible D gene (5 bases). V shed 7 bases and J shed 11 bases, with 21 bases lying between them. Germline V CDR1 and CDR2: LGHNT, FRNRAP. The CDR3 runs 15 residues. DNA for the CDR3: TGTGCTAGTGTTTCATTCCATGGGGGGAGGGCACCCCTCCACTTT. It codes for CASVSFHGGRAPLHF.

The V call is TRBV25-1, the J call TRBJ2-3; TRBD2 matches 10 bases. Germline V lookup: CDR1 MGHDK, CDR2 SYGVNS. The CDR3 contains 16 residues. The ends lost 0 bases at V and 4 bases at J; junction bases unmatched: 4. CDR3 bases: TGTGCCAGCAGTGAATACGGGAGCGGGGGGGCAGATACGCAGTATTTT. Translating gives CASSEYGSGGADTQYF.

The rearrangement uses TRBV6-5 and TRBJ2-5; D is uncertain. Germline V gene data show CDR1 as MNHEY and CDR2 as SVGAGI. The CDR3 runs to 14 residues. Between the trimmed V and J ends, which lost 2 bases and 2 bases, there was a span of 9 bases. CDR3 protein: CASSYNQIQETQYF. CDR3 nucleotide sequence: TGTGCCAGCAGTTACAACCAGATTCAAGAGACCCAGTACTTC.

The V call is TRBV5-4, the J call TRBJ2-7, with D possibly TRBD1 on 5 matching bases. Germline V CDR1 and CDR2: SGHNT, YYREEE (reference sequence). Deletions cut 1 base from V and 5 bases from J, with 22 bases between. This CDR3 spans 17 amino acids. CDR3 bases: TGTGCCAGCAGCTTGCTGGTAGGTATAGGGGCCCCCCACGAGCAGTACTTC. It is translated as CASSLLVGIGAPHEQYF.

This clone was counted a few times. V gene TRBV7-2 combines with J gene TRBJ2-7; D is uncertain. Germline loops: CDR1 SGHTA, CDR2 FQGNSA. Trimming took 5 bases from V and 6 from J, leaving 14 bases between them. This CDR3 comprises 13 residues. CDR3 in DNA: TGTGCCAGCAGCCTCTCCACCCTATCCGAGCAGTACTTC. This sequence encodes CASSLSTLSEQYF.

The genes are TRBV18 and TRBJ2-3; tentatively, D is TRBD2 (5 bases). CDR3 length: 15 residues. Germline V lookup: CDR1 KGHSH, CDR2 LQKENI. The V and J ends lost 4 bases and 0 bases respectively, with 11 bases between them. The CDR3 loop is CASSLEGYSTDTQYF. In DNA, the CDR3 is TGTGCCAGCTCACTTGAGGGATATAGCACAGATACGCAGTATTTT.

This clone has more than one count but fewer than ten. This chain uses TRBV5-1 with TRBJ2-2; D is possibly TRBD1 (6 bases). There are 15 residues in the CDR3. V was cut by 4 bases and J by 0 bases, with 10 bases left in between. Germline V gene lookup returns CDR1 SGHRS and CDR2 YFSETQ. The CDR3 loop reads CASSPGHSNTGELFF. For the CDR3, the DNA is TGCGCCAGCAGCCCGGGACACTCGAACACCGGGGAGCTGTTTTTT.